The 8 T cell receptor beta chains below come from one sample, sequenced in a study of human T cells and chemical hapten exposure listed by TCRdb under 2021. Sample time point, as interpreted from the label and publication: patch test 1, 2 weeks after DPC sensitization. The treatment or condition label on this specimen signifies: therapeutic diphenylcyclopropenone sensitization with weekly scalp DPC. Library preparation used RACE. This sample was sequenced with a NextSeq 500. TCRdb handled the public reads itself, with Q25 trimming in fastp and clone calling in MiXCR, and kept productive beta chains. Every distinct CDR3 protein forms one entry, paired with its most common genes and DNA. The sample includes 95,000 or so distinct CDR3 sequences, with 10% to 13% observed a single time. Less than 2.5% of the sample comes from the top ten. The sample consisted of whole blood, taken in connection with sensitization to the hapten diphenylcyclopropenone (DPC). These receptors were taken from a man aged 35 to 55 with alopecia areata. Some clones in this sample may be carry-over from other donors' samples.

This clonotype was observed many times. The chain employs TRBV29-1 and TRBJ1-1; 7 positions agree with TRBD1. The V gene's germline CDR1 is SQVTM and CDR2 ANQGSEA. The CDR3 runs 17 residues. With 4 bases clipped from V and 0 bases from J, the junction kept 14 bases outside the gene matches. The CDR3 is CSVGWVAGGSLNTEAFF. Written as DNA, the CDR3 is TGCAGCGTTGGATGGGTGGCAGGGGGGTCTCTGAACACTGAAGCTTTCTTT.

Only a few counts were recorded for this clonotype. This rearrangement joins TRBV6-2 or TRBV6-3 to TRBJ2-6, with a possible D match to TRBD1 (6 bases). The ends were cut back, 6 bases at V and 0 bases at J, with 12 bases in the middle. Germline CDR1 reads MNHEY; CDR2 reads SVGEGT. The CDR3 is 16 amino acids. CDR3 sequence reads: CASRPGQTSGANVLTF. The CDR3 DNA follows: TGTGCCAGCAGACCCGGACAGACCTCTGGGGCCAACGTCCTGACTTTC.

The rearrangement joins TRBV20-1 to TRBJ2-3; D is uncertain. The CDR3 is made up of 14 amino acids. V was trimmed by 5 bases and J by 4 bases, leaving 16 bases between them. CDR1 DFQATT and CDR2 SNEGSKA come from the germline V gene (reference sequence). The CDR3 region is CSAFLLTSSDTQYF. DNA for the CDR3: TGCAGTGCTTTTCTTCTGACCTCGTCAGATACGCAGTATTTT.

This clonotype was picked up a small number of times. This chain connects TRBV5-1 to TRBJ1-1; D may be TRBD1 (5 bases). This CDR3 spans 13 amino acids. Trimming took 0 bases from V and 4 from J, leaving 7 bases between them. CDR1 SGHRS and CDR2 YFSETQ come from the germline V gene. In nucleotides, the CDR3 is TGCGCCAGCAGCTTGGCCGGGACCACTGAAGCTTTCTTT. This gives the protein CASSLAGTTEAFF.

Only a few counts were recorded for this clonotype. J is TRBJ1-3 and V is TRBV7-9; D may be TRBD1 (5 bases). The V end lost 1 base, the J end lost 2 bases, and 12 bases lay between the germline ends. This CDR3 has 16 amino acids. Germline CDR1 SEHNR, CDR2 FQNEAQ (reference sequence). The CDR3 here is CASSLVSGTTGNTIYF. DNA of the CDR3: TGTGCCAGCAGCTTAGTCTCCGGGACTACTGGAAACACCATATATTTT.

There are a few counts of this clonotype. The chain carries TRBV30 and TRBJ2-2, with 8 bases that match TRBD1. The CDR3 is made up of 15 amino acids. The germline CDR1 and CDR2 sequences are GTSNPN and SVGIG (reference sequence). V gave up 4 bases and J gave up 5 bases; unmatched junction bases: 9. This CDR3 is CAWTRQGIGTGELFF. CDR3 nucleotides: TGTGCCTGGACCAGACAGGGGATTGGTACCGGGGAGCTGTTTTTT.

This clonotype was seen only a few times. The chain recombines TRBV29-1 with TRBJ2-4; 13 bases fit TRBD2. The J segment lost 8 bases and the V segment lost 6 bases, leaving 4 bases of the junction unmatched. The CDR3 runs to 13 residues. Germline lookup yields CDR1 SQVTM and CDR2 ANQGSEA. The CDR3 DNA follows: TGCAGCGTCCGGACTAGCGGGAGTCACATTCAGTACTTC. Amino acids: CSVRTSGSHIQYF.

This clonotype has only a few counts. The rearrangement links TRBV6-5 to TRBJ2-5; TRBD2 matches 13 bases. J gave up 3 bases and V 1 base, and 5 bases lay outside the gene matches. This CDR3 contains 17 residues. Germline assignment: CDR1 MNHEY and CDR2 SVGAGI. The CDR3, as DNA: TGTGCCAGCAGTTACTTATCCGGGACTAGCGGGAAAGAGACCCAGTACTTC. Protein sequence: CASSYLSGTSGKETQYF.